The present entry profiles one T cell receptor (beta chain) with its context. Its antigen is unidentified. This CDR3 has 15 amino acids. CDR1 and CDR2 (germline): MDHEN, SYDVKM. With 2 bases removed from V and 3 bases from J, the gap between germline ends came to 14 bases. These data come from a study of T cell repertoires in cytomegalovirus infection. Via MiXCR, TCRdb re-called the reads, giving one row per CDR3 protein. This sample has 700,000 to 900,000 distinct CDR3 sequences; about 29% occur once, and the top ten carry around 13%. This receptor was taken from a human donor in good health (CMV status not recorded). Some clones in this sample may be carry-over from other donors' samples. V usage is TRBV28 and J usage is TRBJ2-7; TRBD2 is a possible D gene (7 bases). This specimen consisted of cultured CD8+ T cells from PBMCs, obtained from culture after CMV antigen stimulation. CDR3 DNA: TGTGCCAGCAGTTTAGTTGCGGGGGCCCTCTACGAGCAGTACGTC. It specifies CASSLVAGALYEQYV.